This TCR beta chain was recorded in a study of human T cells and chemical hapten exposure. Overall study: Patients were mainly female, each with alopecia areata, totalis or universalis.

MiXCR was run by TCRdb on the RACE reads, yielding one entry per CDR3 protein. The data show over 300,000 distinct CDR3 sequences, with 4% to 6% seen just once and 2.6% held by the top ten. The CDR3 contains 12 residues. The V end was cut by 4 bases, the J end by 9 bases, with 10 bases between. Time point reported: pre-sensitization, week 0. The treatment was: therapeutic diphenylcyclopropenone sensitization with weekly scalp DPC. The genes are TRBV12-3 or TRBV12-4 and TRBJ1-5, with D unresolved. The TCR originated in a woman aged 50 to 60 with alopecia areata. Some clones in this sample may be carry-over from other donors' samples. Sequences were derived from whole blood, sampled in connection with sensitization to the hapten diphenylcyclopropenone (DPC). Here the CDR3 reads CASSYRPVPQHF. The CDR3 bases are TGTGCCAGCAGTTACAGACCCGTGCCCCAGCATTTT.